This T cell receptor beta chain was obtained from a study of cytomegalovirus exposure and HLA in healthy donors. Findings and caveats of the study: Later work found most CMV-associated TCR beta chains apparently HLA-restricted. Sequences of the TCR beta chain were said to predict the HLA-A and HLA-B alleles of most subjects accurately. In a later analysis, a missense DCLRE1C variant was linked to TCR beta V- and J-gene trimming.

To note about this clone: Antigen: not known.

13 Jbeta primers and 60 Vbeta primers were used for the PCR. Clones were read by immunoSEQ multiplex PCR, and TCRdb kept only the in-frame ones, dropping some. Found here are about 140,000 clones, 70% to 85% of them singletons; the top ten hold 1.9%. The receptor was derived from a middle-aged woman in good health and CMV-seronegative. Sequenced material: PBMCs.

CDR3 loop: CASSLDTQRREKLFF. CDR3 DNA sequence: TGCGCCAGCAGCTTGGATACCCAGCGACGGGAAAAACTGTTTTTT. The chain employs TRBV5-1 and TRBJ1-4; D is uncertain. This CDR3 has 15 residues. Looked up from germline, CDR1 is SGHRS and CDR2 is YFSETQ. V was cut by 0 bases and J by 8 bases, with 14 bases left in between.